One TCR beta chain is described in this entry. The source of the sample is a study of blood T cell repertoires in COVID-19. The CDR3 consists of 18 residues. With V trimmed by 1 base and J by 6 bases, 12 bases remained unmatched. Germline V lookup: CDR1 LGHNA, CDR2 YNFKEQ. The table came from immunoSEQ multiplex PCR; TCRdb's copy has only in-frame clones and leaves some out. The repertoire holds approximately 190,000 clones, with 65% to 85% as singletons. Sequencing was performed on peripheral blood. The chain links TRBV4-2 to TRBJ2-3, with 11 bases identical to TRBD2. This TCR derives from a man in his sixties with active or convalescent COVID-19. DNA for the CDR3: TGTGCCAGCAGCCAAGCCAGCGCTCTAGCGGGAGGCGGGGATACGCAGTATTTT. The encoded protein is CASSQASALAGGGDTQYF.